This T cell receptor (beta chain) was recovered during a study of Graves' ophthalmopathy and Graves' hyperthyroidism. Researchers took RNA transcripts and amplified TCR beta CDR3 regions from them. Second-round multiplex PCR came after first-round RT-PCR with HTBI primers. In TCRdb, the multiplex PCR reads were re-called with MiXCR into one record per CDR3 protein. The sample includes more than 550,000 distinct CDR3 sequences, about 38% of them seen just once. V lost 5 bases and J 5 bases, leaving 11 bases between the germline ends. In germline, CDR1 is KGHDR, CDR2 SFDVKD. The CDR3 has 13 amino acids.

This rearrangement joins TRBV24-1 to TRBJ2-5; D not resolved. The sample taken for sequencing was peripheral blood. The source of this sequence is an adult man with Graves' ophthalmopathy. In DNA, the CDR3 is TGTGCCACCAGTGGACCCGGCGATGAGACCCAGTACTTC. Translated, it gives CATSGPGDETQYF.